This record looks at one TCR beta chain sequence and its context. What it binds is unknown. Sequenced by immunoSEQ multiplex PCR; TCRdb stores in-frame clones only, minus some. The data hold about 100,000 clones, with roughly 80% observed a single time. The data were obtained in a study of Ad26.COV2.S vaccination and SARS-CoV-2 variants. This CDR3 is 18 amino acids long. Germline CDR1 reads MGHRA; CDR2 reads YSYEKL. Unmatched junction bases numbered 17, after V lost 4 bases and J lost 6 bases. Study-level points and caveats: Vaccinees displayed broader spike-specific TCR repertoires than placebo recipients.

This rearrangement joins TRBV4-1 to TRBJ2-3, with TRBD2 identical over 9 bases. Source: peripheral blood, taken after recovery from COVID-19. This clonotype was sampled from a human donor who had recovered from COVID-19. The CDR3 here is CASSLLTGTSILGDTQYF. Here the CDR3 DNA reads TGCGCCAGCAGCCTCTTAACCGGGACTAGCATCCTAGGCGATACGCAGTATTTT.